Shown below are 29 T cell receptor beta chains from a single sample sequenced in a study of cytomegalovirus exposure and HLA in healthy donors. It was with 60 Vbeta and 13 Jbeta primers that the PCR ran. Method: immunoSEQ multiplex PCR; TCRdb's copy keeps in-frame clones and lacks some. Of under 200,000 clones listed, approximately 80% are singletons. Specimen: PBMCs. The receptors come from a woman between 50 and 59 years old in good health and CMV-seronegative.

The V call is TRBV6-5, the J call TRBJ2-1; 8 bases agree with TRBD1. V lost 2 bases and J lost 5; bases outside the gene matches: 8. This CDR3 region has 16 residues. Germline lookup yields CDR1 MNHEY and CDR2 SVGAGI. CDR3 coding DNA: TGTGCCAGCAGTTACGGAAAGGCAGGGGGCCACAATGAGCAGTTCTTC. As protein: CASSYGKAGGHNEQFF.

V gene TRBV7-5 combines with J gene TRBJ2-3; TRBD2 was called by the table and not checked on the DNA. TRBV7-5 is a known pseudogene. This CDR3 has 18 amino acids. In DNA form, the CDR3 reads TGTGCCAGAAGCTGCAGCACTACTAGCGGGGGGGCCTCAGATACGCAGTATTTT. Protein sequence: CARSCSTTSGGASDTQYF.

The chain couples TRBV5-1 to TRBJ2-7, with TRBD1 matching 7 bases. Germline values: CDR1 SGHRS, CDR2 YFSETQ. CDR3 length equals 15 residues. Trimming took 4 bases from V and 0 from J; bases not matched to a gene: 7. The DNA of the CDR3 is TGCGCCAGCAGCCGGGGACAGACGAGCTCCTACGAGCAGTACTTC. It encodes CASSRGQTSSYEQYF.

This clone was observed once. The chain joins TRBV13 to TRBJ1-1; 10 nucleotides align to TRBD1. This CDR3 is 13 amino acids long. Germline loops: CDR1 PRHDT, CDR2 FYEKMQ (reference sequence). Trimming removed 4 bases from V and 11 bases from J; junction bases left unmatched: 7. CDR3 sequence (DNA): TGTGCCAGCAGCTCCCGGGACAGGGGCTTGGCTTTCTTT. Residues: CASSSRDRGLAFF.

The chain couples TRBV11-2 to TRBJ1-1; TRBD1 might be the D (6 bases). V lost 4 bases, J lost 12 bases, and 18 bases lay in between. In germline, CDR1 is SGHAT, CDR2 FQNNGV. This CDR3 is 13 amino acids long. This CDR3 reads CASSYEQGFLTFF. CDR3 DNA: TGTGCCAGCAGCTATGAACAGGGTTTCCTAACTTTCTTT.

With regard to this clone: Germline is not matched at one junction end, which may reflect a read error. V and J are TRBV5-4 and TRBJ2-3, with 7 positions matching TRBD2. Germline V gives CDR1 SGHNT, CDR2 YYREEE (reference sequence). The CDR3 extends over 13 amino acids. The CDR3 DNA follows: TGTGCCAGCACCTTGAGCGGGGCAGATACGCAGTATTTT. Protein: CASTLSGADTQYF.

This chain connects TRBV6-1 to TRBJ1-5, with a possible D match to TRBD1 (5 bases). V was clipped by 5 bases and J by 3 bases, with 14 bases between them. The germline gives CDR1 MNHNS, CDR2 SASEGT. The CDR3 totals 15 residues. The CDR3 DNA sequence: TGTGCCAGCAGTACATTCGGGGGGATCAATCAGCCCCAGCATTTT. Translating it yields CASSTFGGINQPQHF.

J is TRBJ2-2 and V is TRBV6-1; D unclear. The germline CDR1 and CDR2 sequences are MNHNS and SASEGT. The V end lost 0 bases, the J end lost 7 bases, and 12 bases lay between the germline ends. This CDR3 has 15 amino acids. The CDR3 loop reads CASSEAPLFSGELFF. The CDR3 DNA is TGTGCCAGCAGTGAAGCGCCCTTGTTCAGCGGGGAGCTGTTTTTT.

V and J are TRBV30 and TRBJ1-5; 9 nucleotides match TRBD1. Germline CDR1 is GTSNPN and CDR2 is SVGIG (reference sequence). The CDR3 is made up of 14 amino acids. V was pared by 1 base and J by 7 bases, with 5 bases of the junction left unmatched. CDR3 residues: CAWSAGTGLQPQHF. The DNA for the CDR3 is TGTGCCTGGAGTGCGGGGACAGGGCTGCAGCCCCAGCATTTT.

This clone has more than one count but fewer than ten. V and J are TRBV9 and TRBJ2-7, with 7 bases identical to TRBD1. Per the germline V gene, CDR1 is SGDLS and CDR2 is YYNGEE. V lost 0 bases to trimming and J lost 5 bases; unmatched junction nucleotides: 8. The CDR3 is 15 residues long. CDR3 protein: CASSVAGTDPHEQYF. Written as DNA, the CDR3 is TGTGCCAGCAGCGTAGCCGGGACAGATCCCCACGAGCAGTACTTC.

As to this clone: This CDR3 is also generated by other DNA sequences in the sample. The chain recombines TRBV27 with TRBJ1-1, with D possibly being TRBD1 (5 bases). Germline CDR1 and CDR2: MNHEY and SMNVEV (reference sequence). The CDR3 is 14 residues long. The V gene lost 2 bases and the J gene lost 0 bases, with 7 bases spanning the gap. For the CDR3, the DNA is TGTGCCAGCAGTTTAAGGGGTTTGAACACTGAAGCTTTCTTT. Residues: CASSLRGLNTEAFF.

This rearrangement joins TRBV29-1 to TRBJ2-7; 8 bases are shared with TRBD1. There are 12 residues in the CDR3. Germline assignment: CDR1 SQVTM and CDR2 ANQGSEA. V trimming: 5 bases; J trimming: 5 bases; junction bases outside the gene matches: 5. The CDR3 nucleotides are TGCAGCGTTACCAGGGGGCGGGACGAGCAGTACTTC. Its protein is CSVTRGRDEQYF.

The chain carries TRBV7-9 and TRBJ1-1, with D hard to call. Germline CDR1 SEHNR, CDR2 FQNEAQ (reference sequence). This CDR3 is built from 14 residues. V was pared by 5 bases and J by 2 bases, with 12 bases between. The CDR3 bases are TGTGCCAGCAGCCCAGCGAGAAGAAACACTGAAGCTTTCTTT. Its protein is CASSPARRNTEAFF.

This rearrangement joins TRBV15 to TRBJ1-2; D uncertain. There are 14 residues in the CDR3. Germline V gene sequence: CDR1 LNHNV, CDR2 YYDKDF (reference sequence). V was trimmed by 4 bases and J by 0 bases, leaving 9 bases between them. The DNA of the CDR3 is TGTGCCACCAGCAAGACAAGGTCTAACTATGGCTACACCTTC. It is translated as CATSKTRSNYGYTF.

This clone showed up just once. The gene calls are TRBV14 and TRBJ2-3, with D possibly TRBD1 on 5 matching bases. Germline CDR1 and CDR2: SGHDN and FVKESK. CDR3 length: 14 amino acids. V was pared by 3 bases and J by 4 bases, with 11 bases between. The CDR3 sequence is CASSHSGSADTQYF. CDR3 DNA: TGTGCCAGCAGCCACTCAGGGTCGGCAGATACGCAGTATTTT.

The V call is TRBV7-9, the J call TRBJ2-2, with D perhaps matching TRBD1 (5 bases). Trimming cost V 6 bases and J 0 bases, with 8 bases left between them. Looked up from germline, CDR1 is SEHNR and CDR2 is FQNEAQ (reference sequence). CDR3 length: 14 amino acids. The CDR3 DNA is TGTGCCAGCAGGGACAAGACGAACACCGGGGAGCTGTTTTTT. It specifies CASRDKTNTGELFF.

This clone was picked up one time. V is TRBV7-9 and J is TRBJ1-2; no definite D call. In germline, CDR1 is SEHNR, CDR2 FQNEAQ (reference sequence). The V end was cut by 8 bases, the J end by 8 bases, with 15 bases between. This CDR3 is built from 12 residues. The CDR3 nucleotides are TGTGCCAGCTCCCTAGAACGGCGGGGCTACACCTTC. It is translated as CASSLERRGYTF.

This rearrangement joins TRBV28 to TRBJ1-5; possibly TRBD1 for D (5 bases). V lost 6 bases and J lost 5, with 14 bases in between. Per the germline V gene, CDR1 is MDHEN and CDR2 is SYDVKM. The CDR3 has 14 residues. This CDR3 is CASSQGPPYQPQHF. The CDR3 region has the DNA TGTGCCAGCAGCCAGGGTCCCCCGTATCAGCCCCAGCATTTT.

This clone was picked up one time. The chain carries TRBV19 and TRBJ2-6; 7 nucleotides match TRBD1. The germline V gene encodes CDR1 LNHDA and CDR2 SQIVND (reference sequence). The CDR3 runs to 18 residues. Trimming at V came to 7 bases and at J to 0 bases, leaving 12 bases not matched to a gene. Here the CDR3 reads CASTNPGQSPSGANVLTF. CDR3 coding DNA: TGTGCCAGTACCAATCCGGGACAGTCCCCCTCTGGGGCCAACGTCCTGACTTTC.

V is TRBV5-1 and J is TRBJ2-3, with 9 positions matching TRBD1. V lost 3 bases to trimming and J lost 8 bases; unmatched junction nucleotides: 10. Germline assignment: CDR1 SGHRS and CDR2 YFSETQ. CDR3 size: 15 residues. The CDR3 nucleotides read TGCGCCAGCAGCTCAACGGGACAGGGTGACGGTACGCAGTATTTT. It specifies CASSSTGQGDGTQYF.

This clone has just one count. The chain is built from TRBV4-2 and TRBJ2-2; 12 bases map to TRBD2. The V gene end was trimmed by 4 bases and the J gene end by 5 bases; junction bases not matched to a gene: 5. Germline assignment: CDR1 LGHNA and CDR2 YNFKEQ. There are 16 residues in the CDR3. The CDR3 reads CASSRRLAGVTGELFF. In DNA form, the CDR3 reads TGTGCCAGCAGCCGGAGACTAGCGGGAGTGACCGGGGAGCTGTTTTTT.

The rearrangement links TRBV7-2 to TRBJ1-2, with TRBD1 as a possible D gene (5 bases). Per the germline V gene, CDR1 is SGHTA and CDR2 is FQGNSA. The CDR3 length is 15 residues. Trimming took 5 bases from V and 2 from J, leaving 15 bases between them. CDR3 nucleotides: TGTGCCAGCAGCCGTCTGGGGGGGTTAAACTATGGCTACACCTTC. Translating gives CASSRLGGLNYGYTF.

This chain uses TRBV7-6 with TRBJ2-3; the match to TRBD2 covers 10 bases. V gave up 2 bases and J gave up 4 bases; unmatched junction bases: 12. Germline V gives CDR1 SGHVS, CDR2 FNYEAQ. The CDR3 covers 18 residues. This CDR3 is CASSLSMGTSGESDTQYF. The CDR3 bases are TGTGCCAGCAGCTTATCTATGGGTACTAGCGGGGAGTCAGATACGCAGTATTTT. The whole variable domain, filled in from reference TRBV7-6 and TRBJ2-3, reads GAGVSQSPRYKVTKRGQDVALRCDPISGHVSLYWYRQALGQGPEFLTYFNYEAQQDKSGLPNDRFSAERPEGSISTLTIQRTEQRDSAMYRCASSLSMGTSGESDTQYFGPGTRLTVL.

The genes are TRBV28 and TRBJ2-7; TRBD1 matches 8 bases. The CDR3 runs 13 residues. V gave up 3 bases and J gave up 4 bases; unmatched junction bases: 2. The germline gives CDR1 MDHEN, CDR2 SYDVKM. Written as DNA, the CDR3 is TGTGCCAGCAGTTTGGGACAGGAGTACGAGCAGTACTTC. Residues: CASSLGQEYEQYF. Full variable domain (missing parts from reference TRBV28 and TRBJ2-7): DVKVTQSSRYLVKRTGEKVFLECVQDMDHENMFWYRQDPGLGLRLIYFSYDVKMKEKGDIPEGYSVSREKKERFSLILESASTNQTSMYLCASSLGQEYEQYFGPGTRLTVT.

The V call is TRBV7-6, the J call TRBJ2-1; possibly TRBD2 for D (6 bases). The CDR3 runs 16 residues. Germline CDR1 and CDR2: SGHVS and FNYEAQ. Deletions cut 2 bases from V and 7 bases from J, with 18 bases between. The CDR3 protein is CASSLSVGGLGNEQFF. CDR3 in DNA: TGTGCCAGCAGCTTATCCGTGGGAGGTCTAGGTAATGAGCAGTTCTTC.

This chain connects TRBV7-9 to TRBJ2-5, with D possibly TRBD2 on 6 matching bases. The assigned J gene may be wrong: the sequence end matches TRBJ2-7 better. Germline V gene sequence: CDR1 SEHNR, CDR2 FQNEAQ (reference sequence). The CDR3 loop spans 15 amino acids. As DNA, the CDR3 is TGTGCCAGCAGCACACGCGGGGCAGTTACCTACGAGCAGTACTTC. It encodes CASSTRGAVTYEQYF.

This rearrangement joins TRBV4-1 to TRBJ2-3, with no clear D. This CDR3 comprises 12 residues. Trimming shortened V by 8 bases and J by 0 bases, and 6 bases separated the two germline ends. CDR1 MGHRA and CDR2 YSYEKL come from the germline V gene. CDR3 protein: CASSRSTDTQYF. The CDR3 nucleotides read TGCGCCAGCTCGAGGAGCACAGATACGCAGTATTTT.

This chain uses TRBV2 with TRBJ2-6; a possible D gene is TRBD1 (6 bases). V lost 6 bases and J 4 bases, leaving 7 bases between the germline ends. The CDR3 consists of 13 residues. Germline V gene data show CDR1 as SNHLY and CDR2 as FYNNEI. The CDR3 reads CASSGTGANVLTF. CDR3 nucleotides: TGTGCCAGCAGCGGGACAGGGGCCAACGTCCTGACTTTC.

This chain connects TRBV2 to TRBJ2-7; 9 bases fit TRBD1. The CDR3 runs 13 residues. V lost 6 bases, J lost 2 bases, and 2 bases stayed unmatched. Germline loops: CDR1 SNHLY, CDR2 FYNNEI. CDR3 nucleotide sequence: TGTGCCAGCAGCCGACAGGGGGCCTACGAGCAGTACTTC. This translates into CASSRQGAYEQYF.